This T cell receptor beta chain was recorded in a study of T cell repertoires in cytomegalovirus infection. Study-level background: Selected CMV epitopes included recently identified HLA-C-restricted ones as well as well-studied HLA-B-restricted ones. Both CMV infection and a matching HLA type were indicated by public TCR beta signatures. Study results and limitations: Carriage of CMV together with the relevant HLA was identifiable through cumulative public TCR beta family frequency. HLA-C-restricted TCR beta clonotypes specific for CMV led the ex vivo response.

In TCRdb, the reads were re-called with MiXCR into one record per CDR3 protein. The top ten hold about 55% of the sample, which has about 46,000 distinct CDR3 sequences, around 21% seen once. On this clonotype: Its antigen is not identified.

The trim removed 2 bases at V and 2 bases at J, leaving 6 bases unmatched. CDR3 length: 16 residues. Germline V gene lookup returns CDR1 MNHEY and CDR2 SVGEGT. The gene calls are TRBV6-2 or TRBV6-3 and TRBJ2-7; 10 bases are a match to TRBD2. This TCR came from a human donor in good health (CMV status not recorded). Some clones in this sample may be carry-over from other donors' samples. Sequenced here: CD8+ T cells from cultured PBMCs, sampled from culture after CMV antigen stimulation. The CDR3 nucleotides read TGTGCCAGCAGTTACCTACTAGCGGGGACTCCCTACGAGCAGTACTTC. It is translated as CASSYLLAGTPYEQYF.